These 23 T cell receptor beta chains came from one sample sequenced in a study of T cell responses to AZD1222 COVID-19 vaccine. Libraries were prepared by immunoSEQ multiplex PCR; TCRdb keeps only in-frame clonotypes and omits some of them. Of more than 110,000 clones listed, around 90% are singletons. The sample consisted of peripheral blood, taken on day 0 of AZD1222 vaccination. The source of these receptors is an adult in good health.

The rearrangement uses TRBV28 and TRBJ1-5; TRBD1 matches at 7 bases. Germline V gene sequence: CDR1 MDHEN, CDR2 SYDVKM. The V segment lost 9 bases and the J segment 6 bases; nucleotides outside the gene matches: 11. The CDR3 extends over 14 amino acids. DNA for the CDR3: TGTGCCAGTATCGGGGAGCAGGGGGTTCAGCCCCAGCATTTT. Its protein product is CASIGEQGVQPQHF. Using reference TRBV28 and TRBJ1-5 for the parts outside the CDR3, the full variable domain is DVKVTQSSRYLVKRTGEKVFLECVQDMDHENMFWYRQDPGLGLRLIYFSYDVKMKEKGDIPEGYSVSREKKERFSLILESASTNQTSMYLCASIGEQGVQPQHFGDGTRLSIL.

The V call is TRBV23-1, the J call TRBJ2-5; D unresolved. TRBV23-1 is treated as an ORF (open reading frame) with a function not yet certain. The CDR3 is 15 amino acids. Between the trimmed V and J ends, which lost 0 bases and 3 bases, there was a span of 11 bases. This CDR3 is CASSQSEKVKETQYF. The DNA of the CDR3 is TGCGCCAGCAGTCAATCGGAAAAAGTGAAAGAGACCCAGTACTTC.

The rearrangement joins TRBV6-5 to TRBJ1-5; D might be TRBD1 (5 bases). Germline V gives CDR1 MNHEY, CDR2 SVGAGI. V was pared by 3 bases and J by 2 bases, with 14 bases between. The CDR3 totals 16 residues. In DNA, the CDR3 is TGTGCCAGCAGTTATAGGAGGGGCGCGGGCAATCAGCCCCAGCATTTT. It is translated as CASSYRRGAGNQPQHF.

The chain combines TRBV29-1 with TRBJ1-2; 8 nucleotides agree with TRBD1. V lost 6 bases to trimming and J lost 2 bases; unmatched junction nucleotides: 5. The CDR3 covers 13 residues. Germline assignment: CDR1 SQVTM and CDR2 ANQGSEA. The CDR3 DNA reads TGCAGCGTCCACAGACAGGGGAACTATGGCTACACCTTC. It codes for CSVHRQGNYGYTF.

This clone was seen a single time. This chain joins TRBV18 and TRBJ1-1, with D possibly being TRBD1 (6 bases). Per germline, CDR1 KGHSH and CDR2 LQKENI. The CDR3 is 15 residues long. The V and J ends lost 3 bases and 0 bases respectively, with 11 bases between them. CDR3 amino acids: CASSPLRGMNTEAFF. CDR3 in DNA: TGTGCCAGCTCACCTTTGAGGGGGATGAACACTGAAGCTTTCTTT.

The chain has TRBV19 and TRBJ2-2; no reliable D call. Trimming removed 7 bases from V and 0 bases from J, with 6 bases in between. CDR3 length: 13 residues. Germline values: CDR1 LNHDA, CDR2 SQIVND (reference sequence). This CDR3 reads CASKLANTGELFF. The DNA for the CDR3 is TGTGCCAGTAAACTCGCGAACACCGGGGAGCTGTTTTTT. The variable domain in full, with the rest retrieved from reference TRBV19 and TRBJ2-2, is DGGITQSPKYLFRKEGQNVTLSCEQNLNHDAMYWYRQDPGQGLRLIYYSQIVNDFQKGDIAEGYSVSREKKESFPLTVTSAQKNPTAFYLCASKLANTGELFFGEGSRLTVL.

The chain couples TRBV11-2 to TRBJ2-1; tentative D call: TRBD1 (5 bases). The CDR3 is 14 amino acids. V lost 4 bases and J 9 bases, leaving 16 bases between the germline ends. CDR1 and CDR2 from the germline V gene are SGHAT and FQNNGV. The CDR3 loop reads CASSYNRQSGEQFF. The CDR3 DNA reads TGTGCCAGCAGCTACAACCGACAGTCGGGTGAGCAGTTCTTC.

This clone appeared a single time. The chain uses TRBV7-2 and TRBJ2-2; TRBD2 matches at 14 bases. After removal of 5 bases from V and 4 bases from J, the junction contained 9 bases not matched to a gene. There are 18 residues in the CDR3. CDR1 and CDR2 from the germline V gene are SGHTA and FQGNSA. The CDR3 bases are TGTGCCAGCAGCCAACTAACGGGACTAGCGGGAGTCACCGGGGAGCTGTTTTTT. This sequence encodes CASSQLTGLAGVTGELFF. Drawing the rest from reference TRBV7-2 and TRBJ2-2, the complete variable domain is GAGVSQSPSNKVTEKGKDVELRCDPISGHTALYWYRQSLGQGLEFLIYFQGNSAPDKSGLPSDRFSAERTGGSVSTLTIQRTQQEDSAVYLCASSQLTGLAGVTGELFFGEGSRLTVL.

The J gene is TRBJ1-2, the V gene TRBV11-2; D unclear. The CDR3 contains 15 residues. Germline assignment: CDR1 SGHAT and CDR2 FQNNGV. Between the trimmed V and J ends, which lost 5 bases and 8 bases, there was a span of 21 bases. In DNA, the CDR3 is TGTGCCAGCAGCGCCCGGGAGACAATAACTCGGGGCTACACCTTC. Protein: CASSARETITRGYTF. Variable domain in full (rest from reference TRBV11-2 and TRBJ1-2): EAGVAQSPRYKIIEKRQSVAFWCNPISGHATLYWYQQILGQGPKLLIQFQNNGVVDDSQLPKDRFSAERLKGVDSTLKIQPAKLEDSAVYLCASSARETITRGYTFGSGTRLTVV.

The chain recombines TRBV7-2 with TRBJ2-7, with TRBD2 as a possible D gene (6 bases). Trimming pared 3 bases from V and 3 bases from J, leaving 9 bases between. CDR1 is SGHTA and CDR2 is FQGNSA in the germline V gene. There are 13 residues in the CDR3. Written as DNA, the CDR3 is TGTGCCAGCAGCTTCACGGGGGTCTACGAGCAGTACTTC. Encoded protein: CASSFTGVYEQYF.

This clone was found once. The chain links TRBV6-5 to TRBJ2-7; D is ambiguous. Germline V CDR1 and CDR2: MNHEY, SVGAGI. The CDR3 contains 12 residues. Trimming took 7 bases from V and 10 from J, leaving 17 bases between them. CDR3 amino acids: CASTNPGADQYF. The DNA for the CDR3 is TGTGCCAGCACCAACCCGGGCGCTGATCAGTACTTC.

This clone was counted between two and nine times. J is TRBJ2-3 and V is TRBV7-9; 7 bases fit TRBD2. The V gene end was trimmed by 3 bases and the J gene end by 0 bases; junction bases not matched to a gene: 3. CDR1 and CDR2 (germline): SEHNR, FQNEAQ (reference sequence). The length of the CDR3 is 15 residues. The CDR3 protein is CASSLVGGSTDTQYF. The CDR3 DNA reads as TGTGCCAGCAGCTTGGTGGGGGGGAGCACAGATACGCAGTATTTT.

Only a few counts were recorded for this clone. The chain is built from TRBV6-5 and TRBJ1-5; TRBD1 matches at 7 bases. The V and J ends lost 6 bases and 1 base, in that order; junction bases with no gene match: 3. CDR1 and CDR2 (germline): MNHEY, SVGAGI. The CDR3 length is 14 residues. CDR3 bases: TGTGCCAGCAGAGTGGACAGGAGCAATCAGCCCCAGCATTTT. Its translation: CASRVDRSNQPQHF.

V usage is TRBV18 and J usage is TRBJ2-3, with D unresolved. Trimming removed 0 bases from V and 1 base from J, with 5 bases in between. Germline V gene sequence: CDR1 KGHSH, CDR2 LQKENI. The CDR3 is 14 residues long. Here the CDR3 reads CASSPPAGTDTQYF. In DNA form, the CDR3 reads TGTGCCAGCTCACCACCTGCCGGCACAGATACGCAGTATTTT.

This clone has only one observation. J is TRBJ1-5 and V is TRBV4-3, with D possibly being TRBD1 (5 bases). The CDR3 is 15 amino acids. Deletions cut 1 base from V and 2 bases from J, with 9 bases between. Germline CDR1 is LGHNA and CDR2 is YSLEER. Written as DNA, the CDR3 is TGCGCCAGCAGCCAAGTACTAGGGGGCAATCAGCCCCAGCATTTT. Translation: CASSQVLGGNQPQHF.

The V and J genes are TRBV9 and TRBJ2-1; the D gene is possibly TRBD2 (6 bases). V gave up 4 bases and J gave up 0 bases, with 17 bases separating them. The CDR3 sequence is 17 residues long. Germline loops: CDR1 SGDLS, CDR2 YYNGEE. This chain's CDR3 is CASSTYSGRSSYNEQFF. As DNA, the CDR3 is TGTGCCAGCAGCACCTATAGCGGCCGCAGCTCCTACAATGAGCAGTTCTTC.

The chain uses TRBV7-3 and TRBJ2-1; TRBD2 agrees at 8 bases. Germline V CDR1 and CDR2: SGHTA, FQGTGA. The V gene end was trimmed by 3 bases and the J gene end by 6 bases; junction bases not matched to a gene: 1. The CDR3 runs to 13 residues. CDR3 DNA sequence: TGTGCCAGCAGCTTCGGGACTAGCAATGAGCAGTTCTTC. Translation: CASSFGTSNEQFF.

The rearrangement uses TRBV4-1 and TRBJ1-3, with D unclear. V was shortened by 2 bases and J by 4 bases, with 18 bases between the two germline ends. The V gene's germline CDR1 is MGHRA and CDR2 YSYEKL. The length of the CDR3 is 17 residues. Here the CDR3 DNA reads TGCGCCAGCAGCCAAAAACAGAACTACCTCTTAGGAAACACCATATATTTT. It specifies CASSQKQNYLLGNTIYF.

The J gene is TRBJ2-4, the V gene TRBV5-6, with D unclear. CDR1 and CDR2 from the germline V gene are SGHDT and YYEEEE. The CDR3 totals 14 residues. With 4 bases removed from V and 2 bases from J, the gap between germline ends came to 10 bases. Here the CDR3 reads CASSDLRSKNIQYF. The CDR3, as DNA: TGTGCCAGCAGCGACTTGAGGTCCAAAAACATTCAGTACTTC. Complete variable domain (other parts from reference TRBV5-6 and TRBJ2-4): DAGVTQSPTHLIKTRGQQVTLRCSPKSGHDTVSWYQQALGQGPQFIFQYYEEEERQRGNFPDRFSGHQFPNYSSELNVNALLLGDSALYLCASSDLRSKNIQYFGAGTRLSVL.

This clone is a singleton in its sample. The chain couples TRBV5-1 to TRBJ1-2, with D perhaps TRBD1 (6 bases). CDR3 length: 14 residues. Germline V CDR1 and CDR2: SGHRS, YFSETQ. The V end lost 6 bases, the J end lost 4 bases, and 16 bases lay between the germline ends. The CDR3 sequence is CASTSGEWSYGYTF. CDR3 sequence (DNA): TGCGCCAGCACCTCAGGGGAGTGGAGCTATGGCTACACCTTC.

This clone appeared a few times. Other DNA sequences in the same sample also yield this CDR3. The chain combines TRBV6-6 with TRBJ2-7; 7 nucleotides agree with TRBD2. Germline CDR1 reads MNHNY; CDR2 reads SVGAGI (reference sequence). This CDR3 is 13 amino acids long. V gave up 0 bases and J gave up 7 bases; unmatched junction bases: 3. Written as DNA, the CDR3 is TGTGCCAGCAGTTACTCACTAGCGAGGGAGCAGTACTTC. Protein sequence: CASSYSLAREQYF.

The chain joins TRBV4-3 to TRBJ2-5; the match to TRBD2 covers 9 bases. The junction had 7 bases not matched to a gene; V was cut back by 0 bases and J by 5 bases. The CDR3 has 16 amino acids. CDR1 and CDR2 (germline): LGHNA, YSLEER. The CDR3 DNA follows: TGCGCCAGCAGCCAAGATTGGGGAGCGGGAGGTGAGACCCAGTACTTC. Its protein is CASSQDWGAGGETQYF.

In the case of this clone: Other DNA sequences from this sample encode an identical CDR3 as well. This sequence joins TRBV7-9 and TRBJ1-2; no firm D call. The CDR3 extends over 14 amino acids. Per germline, CDR1 SEHNR and CDR2 FQNEAQ (reference sequence). Trimming took off 1 base at V and 5 bases at J, with 11 bases between the two ends. As DNA, the CDR3 is TGTGCCAGCAGCTTAGGAGGTGGAGGGTATGGCTACACCTTC. Translated, it gives CASSLGGGGYGYTF. The full variable domain, in which reference TRBV7-9 and TRBJ1-2 provide the parts outside the CDR3, is DTGVSQNPRHKITKRGQNVTFRCDPISEHNRLYWYRQTLGQGPEFLTYFQNEAQLEKSRLLSDRFSAERPKGSFSTLEIQRTEQGDSAMYLCASSLGGGGYGYTFGSGTRLTVV.